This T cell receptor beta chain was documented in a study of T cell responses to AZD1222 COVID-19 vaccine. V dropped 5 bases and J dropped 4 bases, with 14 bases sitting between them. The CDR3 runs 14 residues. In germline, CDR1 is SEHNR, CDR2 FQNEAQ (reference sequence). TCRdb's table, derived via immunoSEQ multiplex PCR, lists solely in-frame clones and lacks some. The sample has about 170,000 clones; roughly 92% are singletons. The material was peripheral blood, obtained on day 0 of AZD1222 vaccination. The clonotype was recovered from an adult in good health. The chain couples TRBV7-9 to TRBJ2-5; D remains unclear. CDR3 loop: CASSPETVPETQYF. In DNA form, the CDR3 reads TGTGCCAGCAGCCCGGAGACTGTCCCAGAGACCCAGTACTTC.